Below, 7 T cell receptor beta chains from the same sample are listed, as sequenced in a study of blood T cells in healthy people across ages. A J-beta primer mix and a sample-barcoded 5' primer were used in a second PCR of about 6 to 12 cycles. TCRdb fed the 5' RACE reads into MiXCR, producing one record per CDR3 protein. This sample has about 1.5 million distinct CDR3 sequences; roughly two fifths occur once, and the top ten carry less than 5%. Sequenced sample: blood. These receptors came from a woman younger than 30 in good health.

The J gene is TRBJ2-3, the V gene TRBV7-9; D remains ambiguous. CDR3 length: 15 residues. Germline lookup yields CDR1 SEHNR and CDR2 FQNEAQ (reference sequence). The germline V and J ends were trimmed by 5 bases and 3 bases, with 15 bases remaining between them. CDR3 sequence reads: CASSLSIALTDTQYF. In DNA form, the CDR3 reads TGTGCCAGCAGCCTTAGTATCGCATTGACAGATACGCAGTATTTT.

Comments on this clonotype: A much larger clone sits a single nucleotide away, making a read error possible. The genes are TRBV27 and TRBJ2-1; D ambiguous. The CDR3 is 13 residues long. Germline V CDR1 and CDR2: MNHEY, SMNVEV (reference sequence). V was cut by 5 bases and J by 7 bases, with 12 bases left in between. The CDR3: CASSVPGGNEQFF. CDR3 DNA: TGTGCCAGCAGTGTACCCGGCGGAAATGAGCAGTTCTTC.

There are a few counts of this clonotype. The genes are TRBV7-2 and TRBJ1-2, with D tentatively TRBD1 (5 bases). The CDR3 has 14 amino acids. Trimming took 5 bases from V and 0 from J, leaving 10 bases between them. The germline gives CDR1 SGHTA, CDR2 FQGNSA. CDR3 coding DNA: TGTGCCAGCAGCCAGGGAGTAGCTAACTATGGCTACACCTTC. Translated: CASSQGVANYGYTF.

The chain employs TRBV6-1 and TRBJ1-1; D unclear. Trimming stripped 3 bases from V and 6 bases from J, with 8 bases between. The germline V gene has CDR1 MNHNS and CDR2 SASEGT. This CDR3 spans 12 amino acids. The CDR3, as DNA: TGTGCCAGCAGTGATTGGGGAGCTGAAGCTTTCTTT. Translating it yields CASSDWGAEAFF.

The table lists this clonotype with a few counts. The chain joins TRBV28 to TRBJ2-1, with unresolved D. Between the trimmed V and J ends, which lost 7 bases and 0 bases, there was a span of 16 bases. The CDR3 covers 16 residues. Germline loops: CDR1 MDHEN, CDR2 SYDVKM. The CDR3 DNA follows: TGTGCCAGCACCACCGCGGCTTTTCGCTCCTACAATGAGCAGTTCTTC. This encodes CASTTAAFRSYNEQFF.

J is TRBJ2-7 and V is TRBV3-1, with a possible D match to TRBD2 (5 bases). With 1 base removed from V and 11 bases from J, the gap between germline ends came to 15 bases. The CDR3 covers 13 residues. In germline, CDR1 is LGHDT, CDR2 YNNKEL (reference sequence). Here the CDR3 reads CASSQAPRAPEYF. The CDR3 DNA sequence: TGTGCCAGCAGCCAAGCGCCGCGGGCCCCCGAGTACTTC.

The chain recombines TRBV6-2 or TRBV6-3 with TRBJ2-1; 10 bases are a match to TRBD2. The CDR3 loop spans 17 amino acids. Germline CDR1 is MNHEY and CDR2 is SVGEGT. J was trimmed by 4 bases and V by 4 bases; bases with no gene match: 10. CDR3 sequence reads: CASSSSGLAEIYNEQFF. CDR3 DNA sequence: TGTGCCAGCAGTTCGTCCGGACTAGCGGAAATATACAATGAGCAGTTCTTC.